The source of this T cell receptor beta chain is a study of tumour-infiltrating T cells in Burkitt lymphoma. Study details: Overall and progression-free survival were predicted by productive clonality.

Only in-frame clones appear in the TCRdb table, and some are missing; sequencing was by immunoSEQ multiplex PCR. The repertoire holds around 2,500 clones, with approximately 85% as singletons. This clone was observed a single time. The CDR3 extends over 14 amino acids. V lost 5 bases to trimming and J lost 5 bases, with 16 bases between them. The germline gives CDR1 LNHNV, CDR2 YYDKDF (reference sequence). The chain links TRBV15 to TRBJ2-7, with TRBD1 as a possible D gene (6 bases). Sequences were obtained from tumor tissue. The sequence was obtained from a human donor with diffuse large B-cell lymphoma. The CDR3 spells CATSDGQWVNEQYF. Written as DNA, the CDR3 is TGTGCCACCAGCGATGGACAGTGGGTTAACGAGCAGTACTTC.